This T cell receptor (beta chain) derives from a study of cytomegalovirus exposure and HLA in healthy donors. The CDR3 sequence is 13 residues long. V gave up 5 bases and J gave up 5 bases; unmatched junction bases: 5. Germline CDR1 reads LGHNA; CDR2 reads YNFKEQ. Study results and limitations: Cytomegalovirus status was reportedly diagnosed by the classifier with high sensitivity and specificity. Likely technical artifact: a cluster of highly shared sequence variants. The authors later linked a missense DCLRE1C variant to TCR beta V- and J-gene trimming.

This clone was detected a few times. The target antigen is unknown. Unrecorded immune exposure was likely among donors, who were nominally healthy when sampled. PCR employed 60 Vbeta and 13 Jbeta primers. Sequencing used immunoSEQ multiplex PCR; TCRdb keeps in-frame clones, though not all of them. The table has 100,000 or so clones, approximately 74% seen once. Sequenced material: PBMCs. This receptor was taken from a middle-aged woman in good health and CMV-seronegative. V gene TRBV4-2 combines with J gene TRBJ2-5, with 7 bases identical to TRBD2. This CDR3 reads CASSLGRGETQYF. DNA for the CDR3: TGTGCCAGCAGCTTAGGGCGGGGGGAGACCCAGTACTTC.